This T cell receptor beta chain was sequenced during a study of beta chain features in type 1 diabetes. Expressed TCRB transcripts were sequenced after all isolated RNA was converted to cDNA. The repertoire was sequenced with immunoSEQ multiplex PCR; TCRdb's copy has only in-frame clones and lacks some. The repertoire holds under 900,000 clones, with 17% as singletons. This clone was seen only a few times. Trimming took 5 bases from V and 0 from J, leaving 15 bases between them. This CDR3 spans 16 amino acids. Germline CDR1 SGHTA, CDR2 FQGTGA. This clonotype was obtained from a woman younger than 35 in good health. The chain carries TRBV7-3 and TRBJ2-3; D unresolved. What was sequenced was naive CD4+ T cells from blood. This CDR3 reads CASSPKNGRSTDTQYF. CDR3 DNA: TGTGCCAGCAGCCCCAAGAATGGCAGGAGCACAGATACGCAGTATTTT.